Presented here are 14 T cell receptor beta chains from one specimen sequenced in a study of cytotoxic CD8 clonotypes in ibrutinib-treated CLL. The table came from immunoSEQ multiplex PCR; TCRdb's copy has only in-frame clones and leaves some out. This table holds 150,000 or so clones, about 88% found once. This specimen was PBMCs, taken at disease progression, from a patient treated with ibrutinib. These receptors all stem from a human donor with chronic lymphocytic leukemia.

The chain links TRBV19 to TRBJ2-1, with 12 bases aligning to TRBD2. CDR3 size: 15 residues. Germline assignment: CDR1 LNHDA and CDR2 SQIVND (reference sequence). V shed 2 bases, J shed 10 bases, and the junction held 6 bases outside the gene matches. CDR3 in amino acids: CASSIRTSGDPEQFF. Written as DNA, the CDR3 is TGTGCCAGTAGTATACGGACTAGCGGGGATCCCGAGCAGTTCTTC.

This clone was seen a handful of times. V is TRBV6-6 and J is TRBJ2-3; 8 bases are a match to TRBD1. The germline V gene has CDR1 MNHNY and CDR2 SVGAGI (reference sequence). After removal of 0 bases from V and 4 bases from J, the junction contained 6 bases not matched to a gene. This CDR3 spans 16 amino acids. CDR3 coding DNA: TGTGCCAGCAGTTACTCGAACAGGGGGTGGTCAGATACGCAGTATTTT. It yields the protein CASSYSNRGWSDTQYF.

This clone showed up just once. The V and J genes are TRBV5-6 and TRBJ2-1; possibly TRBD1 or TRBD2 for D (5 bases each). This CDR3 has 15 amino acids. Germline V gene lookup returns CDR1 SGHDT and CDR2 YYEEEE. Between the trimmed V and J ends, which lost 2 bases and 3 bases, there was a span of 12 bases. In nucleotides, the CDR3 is TGTGCCAGCAGCTTCCCGCCAGGGAGCTACAATGAGCAGTTCTTC. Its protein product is CASSFPPGSYNEQFF.

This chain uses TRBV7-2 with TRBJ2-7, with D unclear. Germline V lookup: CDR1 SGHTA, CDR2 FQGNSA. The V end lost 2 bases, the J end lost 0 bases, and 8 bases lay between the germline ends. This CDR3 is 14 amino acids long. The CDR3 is CASSLQIRSYEQYF. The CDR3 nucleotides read TGTGCCAGCAGCTTACAGATTCGCTCCTACGAGCAGTACTTC.

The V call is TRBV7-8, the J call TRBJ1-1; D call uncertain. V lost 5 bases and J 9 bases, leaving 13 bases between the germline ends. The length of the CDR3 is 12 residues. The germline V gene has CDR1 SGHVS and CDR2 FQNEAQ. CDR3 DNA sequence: TGTGCCAGCAGCGGCGGGGATTTTCAAGCTTTCTTT. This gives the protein CASSGGDFQAFF. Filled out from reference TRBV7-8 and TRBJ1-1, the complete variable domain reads GAGVSQSPRYKVAKRGQDVALRCDPISGHVSLFWYQQALGQGPEFLTYFQNEAQLDKSGLPSDRFFAERPEGSVSTLKIQRTQQEDSAVYLCASSGGDFQAFFGQGTRLTVV.

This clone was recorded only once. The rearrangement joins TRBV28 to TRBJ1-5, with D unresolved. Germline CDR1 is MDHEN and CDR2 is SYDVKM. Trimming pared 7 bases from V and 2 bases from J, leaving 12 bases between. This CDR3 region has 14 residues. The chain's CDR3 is CASTLPAGNQPQHF. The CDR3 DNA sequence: TGTGCCAGCACCTTGCCGGCGGGCAATCAGCCCCAGCATTTT.

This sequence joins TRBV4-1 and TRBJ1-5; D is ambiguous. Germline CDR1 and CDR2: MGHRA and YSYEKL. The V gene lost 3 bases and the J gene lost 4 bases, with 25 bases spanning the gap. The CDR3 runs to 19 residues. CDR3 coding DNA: TGCGCCAGCAGCCACCCTCCCAACGCTGGGCAGGAGACAAATCAGCCCCAGCATTTT. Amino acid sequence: CASSHPPNAGQETNQPQHF.

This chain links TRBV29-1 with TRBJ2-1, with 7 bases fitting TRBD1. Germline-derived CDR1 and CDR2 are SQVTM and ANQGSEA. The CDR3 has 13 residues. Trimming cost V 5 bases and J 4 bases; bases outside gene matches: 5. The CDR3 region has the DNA TGCAGCGTTCGACAGGGTCATTACAATGAGCAGTTCTTC. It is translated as CSVRQGHYNEQFF.

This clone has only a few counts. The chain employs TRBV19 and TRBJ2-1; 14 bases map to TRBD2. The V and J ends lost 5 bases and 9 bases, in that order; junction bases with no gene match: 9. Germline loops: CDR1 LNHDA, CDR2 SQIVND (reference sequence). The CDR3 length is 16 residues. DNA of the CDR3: TGTGCCAGTAGTTCGACCGGGACTAGCGGGAGAGTTGAGCAGTTCTTC. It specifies CASSSTGTSGRVEQFF.

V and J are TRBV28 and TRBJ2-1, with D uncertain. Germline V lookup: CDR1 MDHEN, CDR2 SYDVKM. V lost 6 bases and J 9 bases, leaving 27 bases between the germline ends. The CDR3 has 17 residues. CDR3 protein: CASSPRSPRLWDGEQFF. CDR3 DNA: TGTGCCAGCAGCCCGAGGAGTCCTAGATTGTGGGATGGTGAGCAGTTCTTC.

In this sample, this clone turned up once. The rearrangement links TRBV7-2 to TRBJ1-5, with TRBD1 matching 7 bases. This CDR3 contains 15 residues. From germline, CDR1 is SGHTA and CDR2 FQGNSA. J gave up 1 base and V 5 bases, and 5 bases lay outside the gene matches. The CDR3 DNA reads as TGTGCCAGCAGCGCCCAGGGGGGGAGCAATCAGCCCCAGCATTTT. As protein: CASSAQGGSNQPQHF.

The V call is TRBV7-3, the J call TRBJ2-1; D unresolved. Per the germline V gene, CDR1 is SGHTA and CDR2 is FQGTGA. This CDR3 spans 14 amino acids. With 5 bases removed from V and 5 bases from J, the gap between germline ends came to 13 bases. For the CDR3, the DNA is TGTGCCAGCAGCCTTAACATTGTCGACAATGAGCAGTTCTTC. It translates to CASSLNIVDNEQFF.

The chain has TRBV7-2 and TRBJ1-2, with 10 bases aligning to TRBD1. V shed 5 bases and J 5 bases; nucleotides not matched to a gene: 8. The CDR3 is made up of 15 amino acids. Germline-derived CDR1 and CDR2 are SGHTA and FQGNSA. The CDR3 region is CASSAGTGEGYGYTF. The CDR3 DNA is TGTGCCAGCAGCGCTGGGACAGGGGAGGGTTATGGCTACACCTTC.

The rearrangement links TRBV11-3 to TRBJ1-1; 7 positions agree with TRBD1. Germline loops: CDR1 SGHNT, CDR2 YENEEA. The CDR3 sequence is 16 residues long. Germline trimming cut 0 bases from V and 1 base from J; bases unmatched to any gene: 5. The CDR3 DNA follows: TGTGCCAGCAGCTTAGAAACGGGACAGCCGAACACTGAAGCTTTCTTT. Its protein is CASSLETGQPNTEAFF.